Below, 17 T cell receptor beta chains from the same sample are listed, as sequenced in a study of patients and donors after allogeneic stem cell transplantation. TCRdb passed the RT-PCR reads through MiXCR, listing each CDR3 protein once. The sample contains under 200,000 distinct CDR3 sequences, approximately 30% of which appear only once. Source material: blood, either unsorted or a sorted T cell fraction (not recorded which). Receptor source: a human donor who was either an allogeneic HSCT recipient or a stem cell or donor lymphocyte infusion donor (not recorded which). It is not recorded whose cells these are; they may come from a transplant donor.

This clonotype was found many times. The chain is built from TRBV27 and TRBJ1-2; 8 nucleotides align to TRBD1. Looked up from germline, CDR1 is MNHEY and CDR2 is SMNVEV (reference sequence). V gave up 11 bases and J gave up 4 bases; unmatched junction bases: 3. The CDR3 is 11 residues long. The CDR3 bases are TGTGCCGCGCAGGGGGCCTATGGCTACACCTTC. Residues: CAAQGAYGYTF.

The chain employs TRBV28 and TRBJ2-7; the match to TRBD2 covers 13 bases. CDR1 MDHEN and CDR2 SYDVKM come from the germline V gene. The CDR3 loop spans 15 amino acids. The junction had 5 bases not matched to a gene; V was cut back by 2 bases and J by 7 bases. This CDR3 is CASSLELAGGREQYF. CDR3 bases: TGTGCCAGCAGTTTAGAACTAGCGGGAGGGCGTGAGCAGTACTTC. Filled out from reference TRBV28 and TRBJ2-7, the complete variable domain reads DVKVTQSSRYLVKRTGEKVFLECVQDMDHENMFWYRQDPGLGLRLIYFSYDVKMKEKGDIPEGYSVSREKKERFSLILESASTNQTSMYLCASSLELAGGREQYFGPGTRLTVT.

This clonotype appeared a few times. V usage is TRBV4-3 and J usage is TRBJ2-7; D is perhaps TRBD1 (5 bases). CDR3 length: 15 amino acids. Germline CDR1 is LGHNA and CDR2 is YSLEER. The V end lost 0 bases, the J end lost 5 bases, and 14 bases lay between the germline ends. The CDR3 protein is CASSQDSILDNEQYF. DNA of the CDR3: TGCGCCAGCAGCCAAGATAGTATATTGGACAACGAGCAGTACTTC.

Regarding this clonotype: At one of its ends the junction is not consistent with the germline gene, which may arise from a read error. V usage is TRBV9 and J usage is TRBJ2-1, with 12 bases that match TRBD2. Germline CDR1 is SGDLS and CDR2 is YYNGEE. The CDR3 runs 16 residues. The CDR3 spells CASSVASGRAANQQFF. CDR3 nucleotide sequence: TGTGCCAGCAGCGTAGCTAGCGGGAGGGCCGCCAATCAGCAGTTCTTC.

This clonotype came up a few times. This chain connects TRBV5-6 to TRBJ1-6; 12 bases map to TRBD1. CDR1 is SGHDT, CDR2 YYEEEE, per germline. The CDR3 covers 18 residues. Trimming took 0 bases from V and 7 from J; bases not matched to a gene: 8. CDR3 region: CASSLVGTGGVGNSPLHF. In DNA form, the CDR3 reads TGTGCCAGCAGCTTGGTTGGGACAGGGGGCGTCGGGAATTCACCCCTCCACTTT.

As DNA, the CDR3 is TGCGCCAGCAGCGAAACGGGATTTAACTCTGGAAACACCATATATTTT. It codes for CASSETGFNSGNTIYF. The chain links TRBV5-1 to TRBJ1-3; D remains unclear. From germline, CDR1 is SGHRS and CDR2 YFSETQ. Trimming removed 4 bases from V and 0 bases from J, with 14 bases in between. The CDR3 is 16 residues long. Looking up the rest from reference TRBV5-1 and TRBJ1-3 gives the full variable domain: KAGVTQTPRYLIKTRGQQVTLSCSPISGHRSVSWYQQTPGQGLQFLFEYFSETQRNKGNFPGRFSGRQFSNSRSEMNVSTLELGDSALYLCASSETGFNSGNTIYFGEGSWLTVV.

V gene TRBV7-9 combines with J gene TRBJ2-4; 8 positions agree with TRBD1. CDR3 length: 16 residues. J lost 1 base, V lost 7 bases, and 9 bases had no gene match. Germline V lookup: CDR1 SEHNR, CDR2 FQNEAQ (reference sequence). CDR3 loop: CASTPGGEVAKNIQYF. CDR3 DNA sequence: TGTGCCAGCACCCCAGGGGGCGAAGTGGCCAAAAACATTCAGTACTTC.

A note on this clonotype: One end of the junction varies from germline; a read error may be responsible. The chain has TRBV29-1 and TRBJ1-3; TRBD1 matches at 7 bases. From germline, CDR1 is SQVTM and CDR2 ANQGSEA. The CDR3 sequence is 13 residues long. In nucleotides, the CDR3 is TGCAGCGTTGAACCCTTTACCTTGGACAGGCCAGTTTTT. Its protein is CSVEPFTLDRPVF.

This clonotype turned up a few times. This sequence may be a read error, since a much larger clone differs from it by one base. The chain employs TRBV12-5 and TRBJ1-5; D is perhaps TRBD1 (5 bases). This CDR3 has 14 residues. Germline V gene lookup returns CDR1 LGHNT and CDR2 FRNRAP. The V end was cut by 8 bases, the J end by 8 bases, with 19 bases between. CDR3 coding DNA: TGTGCTAGTAGCTGGTCTTCAGGGACCAAGCCCCAGCATTTT. It is translated as CASSWSSGTKPQHF. Based on the CDR3 plus reference TRBV12-5 and TRBJ1-5, the full variable domain is DARVTQTPRHKVTEMGQEVTMRCQPILGHNTVFWYRQTMMQGLELLAYFRNRAPLDDSGMPKDRFSAEMPDATLATLKIQPSEPRDSAVYFCASSWSSGTKPQHFGDGTRLSIL.

The chain has TRBV28 and TRBJ2-7; the match to TRBD2 covers 7 bases. Per the germline V gene, CDR1 is MDHEN and CDR2 is SYDVKM. This CDR3 is built from 16 residues. V lost 7 bases, J lost 8 bases, and 20 bases stayed unmatched. The CDR3 spells CASTHLSSGLLGQQYF. The CDR3, as DNA: TGTGCCAGCACACACCTCTCTAGCGGTCTATTGGGTCAGCAGTACTTC.

The J gene is TRBJ2-1, the V gene TRBV6-2 or TRBV6-3; D gene ambiguous. Trimming took off 10 bases at V and 0 bases at J, with 16 bases between the two ends. The CDR3 contains 15 residues. CDR1 and CDR2 (germline): MNHEY, SVGEGT. CDR3 region: CAISLGGSSYNEQFF. The CDR3 DNA reads TGTGCCATCAGCCTGGGCGGCAGCTCCTACAATGAGCAGTTCTTC.

The chain joins TRBV12-5 to TRBJ2-3; 9 bases are shared with TRBD2. The CDR3 contains 15 residues. V trimming: 6 bases; J trimming: 7 bases; junction bases outside the gene matches: 11. Germline CDR1 reads LGHNT; CDR2 reads FRNRAP. The CDR3 loop reads CASGPGVAGEHTQYF. The DNA for the CDR3 is TGTGCTAGTGGCCCCGGGGTAGCGGGGGAGCATACGCAGTATTTT.

The chain uses TRBV10-3 and TRBJ2-5, with D tentatively TRBD1 (5 bases). The germline V gene has CDR1 ENHRY and CDR2 SYGVKD. The CDR3 loop spans 14 amino acids. Trimming pared 6 bases from V and 0 bases from J, leaving 11 bases between. CDR3 amino acids: CAIRGQENQETQYF. CDR3 sequence (DNA): TGTGCCATCAGGGGGCAGGAGAACCAAGAGACCCAGTACTTC.

Details on this clonotype: At one boundary the junction diverges from the germline segment, which might be a read error. The chain carries TRBV15 and TRBJ1-4; D perhaps matches TRBD1 (5 bases). CDR1 LNHNV and CDR2 YYDKDF come from the germline V gene (reference sequence). This CDR3 has 14 residues. CDR3 protein: CAASRAGTNEKLFF. CDR3 bases: TGTGCCGCCAGCAGGGCAGGGACTAATGAAAAACTGTTTTTT.

The chain uses TRBV9 and TRBJ2-2, with no clear D. Germline CDR1 reads SGDLS; CDR2 reads YYNGEE. The V and J ends lost 4 bases and 2 bases respectively, with 9 bases between them. The length of the CDR3 is 14 residues. CDR3 sequence reads: CASSPPHNTGELFF. The DNA of the CDR3 is TGTGCCAGCAGCCCCCCCCACAACACCGGGGAGCTGTTTTTT.

In its sample, this clonotype was seen many times. The chain recombines TRBV7-2 with TRBJ1-5, with D perhaps matching TRBD1 (5 bases). The ends were cut back, 5 bases at V and 6 bases at J, with 20 bases in the middle. Germline CDR1 SGHTA, CDR2 FQGNSA. The CDR3 extends over 16 amino acids. In nucleotides, the CDR3 is TGTGCCAGCAGCCTAAGTGTTTGGAGGGGTGCTCAGCCCCAGCATTTT. Protein product: CASSLSVWRGAQPQHF. The complete variable domain, with remaining parts taken from reference TRBV7-2 and TRBJ1-5, reads GAGVSQSPSNKVTEKGKDVELRCDPISGHTALYWYRQSLGQGLEFLIYFQGNSAPDKSGLPSDRFSAERTGGSVSTLTIQRTQQEDSAVYLCASSLSVWRGAQPQHFGDGTRLSIL.

In its sample, this clonotype was seen a few times. This chain links TRBV4-3 with TRBJ1-3; D uncertain. Deletions cut 4 bases from V and 2 bases from J, with 12 bases between. Germline V CDR1 and CDR2: LGHNA, YSLEER. This CDR3 is built from 15 residues. Here the CDR3 reads CASSLVWAAGNTIYF. The CDR3 DNA reads TGCGCCAGCAGCCTCGTTTGGGCGGCTGGAAACACCATATATTTT.